The 27 T cell receptor beta chains below come from one sample, sequenced in a study of T cell clones after liver transplantation. Using immunoSEQ multiplex PCR, the repertoire was profiled, and TCRdb retains in-frame clones only, with some absent. The repertoire includes over 50,000 clones, 70% to 90% of them detected once, and about 15% sits in the top ten. Source: CD8+ T cells from blood, taken 12 months after liver transplant. These receptors all stem from a human patient who received a liver transplant. Some T cells may have originated in the graft donor.

The chain couples TRBV19 to TRBJ2-3, with a possible D match to TRBD1 (6 bases). The CDR3 is made up of 14 amino acids. Between the trimmed V and J ends, which lost 3 bases and 1 base, there was a span of 8 bases. Per the germline V gene, CDR1 is LNHDA and CDR2 is SQIVND (reference sequence). DNA for the CDR3: TGTGCCAGTAGTATGTACAGGGGCACAGATACGCAGTATTTT. Its protein product is CASSMYRGTDTQYF. Full variable domain (outside the CDR3, taken from reference TRBV19 and TRBJ2-3): DGGITQSPKYLFRKEGQNVTLSCEQNLNHDAMYWYRQDPGQGLRLIYYSQIVNDFQKGDIAEGYSVSREKKESFPLTVTSAQKNPTAFYLCASSMYRGTDTQYFGPGTRLTVL.

Only one count was recorded for this clone. The chain recombines TRBV11-2 with TRBJ2-2; perhaps D is TRBD1 or TRBD2 (6 bases each). The CDR3 is 16 residues long. Trimming took 4 bases from V and 3 from J, leaving 15 bases between them. Per germline, CDR1 SGHAT and CDR2 FQNNGV. CDR3 sequence: CASSSLRGRDTGELFF. The CDR3 DNA is TGTGCCAGCAGCTCCCTCCGGGGGCGAGACACCGGGGAGCTGTTTTTT.

CDR3: CASRTGLAAGTDTQYF. The CDR3 nucleotides read TGTGCCAGCAGAACGGGACTAGCGGCTGGCACAGATACGCAGTATTTT. This chain joins TRBV27 and TRBJ2-3, with 11 bases matching TRBD2. The J segment lost 1 base and the V segment lost 6 bases, leaving 6 bases of the junction unmatched. Germline CDR1 and CDR2: MNHEY and SMNVEV (reference sequence). The CDR3 has 16 amino acids.

The sample holds a few counts of this clone. V and J are TRBV28 and TRBJ2-7; D might be TRBD1 (6 bases). Germline-derived CDR1 and CDR2 are MDHEN and SYDVKM. The CDR3 runs 16 residues. The V and J ends lost 3 bases and 3 bases respectively, with 18 bases between them. CDR3 nucleotide sequence: TGTGCCAGCAGTTTCTTCAGGGGAAGAGACTACTACGAGCAGTACTTC. Translation gives CASSFFRGRDYYEQYF.

The CDR3 bases are TGTGCCAGCAGCTTAGCGGCAGGGGGCTATGATACGAACACTGAAGCTTTCTTT. Its protein product is CASSLAAGGYDTNTEAFF. This chain connects TRBV11-2 to TRBJ1-1, with TRBD1 matching over 8 bases. The germline V gene has CDR1 SGHAT and CDR2 FQNNGV. This CDR3 has 18 amino acids. V was clipped by 1 base and J by 1 base; unmatched bases: 11.

The CDR3 coding sequence is TGTGCCACCAGCACGGGAAGACTAGCGTCTAGCACAGATACGCAGTATTTT. This gives the protein CATSTGRLASSTDTQYF. This sequence joins TRBV15 and TRBJ2-3, with 8 bases that match TRBD2. CDR1 is LNHNV, CDR2 YYDKDF, per germline (reference sequence). V lost 4 bases and J lost 0; bases outside the gene matches: 9. The CDR3 runs 17 residues. Filled out from reference TRBV15 and TRBJ2-3, the complete variable domain reads DAMVIQNPRYQVTQFGKPVTLSCSQTLNHNVMYWYQQKSSQAPKLLFHYYDKDFNNEADTPDNFQSRRPNTSFCFLDIRSPGLGDTAMYLCATSTGRLASSTDTQYFGPGTRLTVL.

The rearrangement uses TRBV7-9 and TRBJ1-1; D is perhaps TRBD1 (5 bases). CDR1 and CDR2 (germline): SEHNR, FQNEAQ (reference sequence). Trimming took 3 bases from V and 1 from J, leaving 9 bases between them. The CDR3 sequence is 14 residues long. The CDR3 is CASSFRERNTEAFF. The CDR3 DNA follows: TGTGCCAGCAGCTTCAGGGAGAGGAACACTGAAGCTTTCTTT.

The chain couples TRBV7-2 to TRBJ2-7; D assignment may be TRBD1 or TRBD2 (5 bases each). This CDR3 is built from 14 residues. Deletions cut 4 bases from V and 5 bases from J, with 15 bases between. From germline, CDR1 is SGHTA and CDR2 FQGNSA. The CDR3: CASSSPGPADEQYF. The CDR3 DNA reads as TGTGCCAGCAGCTCCCCGGGGCCGGCGGACGAGCAGTACTTC.

The V and J genes are TRBV27 and TRBJ2-7; 7 positions match TRBD2. CDR1 and CDR2 (germline): MNHEY, SMNVEV (reference sequence). This CDR3 spans 14 amino acids. V was clipped by 6 bases and J by 0 bases; unmatched bases: 5. CDR3 sequence: CASRRERSSYEQYF. For the CDR3, the DNA is TGTGCCAGCAGGCGGGAGAGGAGCTCCTACGAGCAGTACTTC.

The genes are TRBV28 and TRBJ2-7; 8 bases align to TRBD1. Germline CDR1 MDHEN, CDR2 SYDVKM. The CDR3 runs 15 residues. The junction had 8 bases not matched to a gene; V was cut back by 7 bases and J by 0 bases. In DNA form, the CDR3 reads TGTGCCAGCAACTCTCGGACAGGGAGCTCCTACGAGCAGTACTTC. Encoded protein: CASNSRTGSSYEQYF.

This sequence joins TRBV6-5 and TRBJ2-7; D might be TRBD1 or TRBD2, each matching 5 bases. Trimming removed 4 bases at V and 3 bases at J, with 13 bases between. CDR3 length: 14 residues. Germline V gene sequence: CDR1 MNHEY, CDR2 SVGAGI. The CDR3 region is CASSLGPTLYEQYF. CDR3 in DNA: TGTGCCAGCAGTTTGGGACCGACCCTCTACGAGCAGTACTTC.

The chain joins TRBV4-1 to TRBJ1-1; D possibly corresponds to TRBD1 (6 bases). V was cut by 3 bases and J by 4 bases, with 18 bases left in between. CDR1 and CDR2 (germline): MGHRA, YSYEKL. The CDR3 has 16 amino acids. The CDR3 loop reads CASSQDGGAGGTEAFF. CDR3 coding DNA: TGCGCCAGCAGCCAGGATGGGGGGGCCGGGGGCACTGAAGCTTTCTTT.

V gene TRBV9 combines with J gene TRBJ2-2; D is ambiguous. CDR1 is SGDLS, CDR2 YYNGEE, per germline. This CDR3 is built from 16 residues. V shed 0 bases and J shed 4 bases, with 13 bases lying between them. The CDR3 sequence is CASSVGDPIVTGELFF. The CDR3 DNA reads TGTGCCAGCAGCGTAGGAGACCCGATCGTCACCGGGGAGCTGTTTTTT. Full variable domain (remainder filled in from reference TRBV9 and TRBJ2-2): DSGVTQTPKHLITATGQRVTLRCSPRSGDLSVYWYQQSLDQGLQFLIQYYNGEERAKGNILERFSAQQFPDLHSELNLSSLELGDSALYFCASSVGDPIVTGELFFGEGSRLTVL.

The chain carries TRBV28 and TRBJ1-1; D possibly corresponds to TRBD1 (5 bases). CDR1 is MDHEN and CDR2 is SYDVKM in the germline V gene. Trimming stripped 4 bases from V and 3 bases from J, with 12 bases between. CDR3 size: 14 residues. CDR3 coding DNA: TGTGCCAGCAGTTCTCGACAGTACTACACTGAAGCTTTCTTT. Translation gives CASSSRQYYTEAFF.

This clone is a singleton in its sample. The chain is built from TRBV2 and TRBJ2-7; TRBD1 aligns across 8 bases. V lost 11 bases and J lost 5; bases outside the gene matches: 17. From germline, CDR1 is SNHLY and CDR2 FYNNEI. CDR3 length equals 15 residues. The chain's CDR3 is CAGGQEANPSHEQYF. CDR3 nucleotides: TGTGCCGGGGGACAGGAGGCAAACCCTTCGCACGAGCAGTACTTC.

The CDR3 here is CASSQDPPGPTGSYEQYF. The CDR3 DNA sequence: TGCGCCAGCAGCCAAGATCCGCCGGGTCCGACAGGCTCCTACGAGCAGTACTTC. The chain uses TRBV4-1 and TRBJ2-7, with D maybe TRBD1 (6 bases). V gave up 0 bases and J gave up 0 bases, with 18 bases separating them. The CDR3 is 18 amino acids. Germline assignment: CDR1 MGHRA and CDR2 YSYEKL.

The chain joins TRBV28 to TRBJ1-1, with D possibly TRBD1 on 5 matching bases. Per the germline V gene, CDR1 is MDHEN and CDR2 is SYDVKM. Deletions cut 3 bases from V and 0 bases from J, with 11 bases between. The CDR3 is 15 residues long. The CDR3 coding sequence is TGTGCCAGCAGTTTTCTGACAGTCATGAACACTGAAGCTTTCTTT. Translation: CASSFLTVMNTEAFF.

V usage is TRBV7-9 and J usage is TRBJ1-4, with 7 bases that match TRBD1. The junction had 4 bases not matched to a gene; V was cut back by 2 bases and J by 4 bases. The germline V gene has CDR1 SEHNR and CDR2 FQNEAQ (reference sequence). CDR3 length: 15 residues. CDR3 DNA sequence: TGTGCCAGCAGCTTAAGGGACAGAGATAATGAAAAACTGTTTTTT. It translates to CASSLRDRDNEKLFF.

The V call is TRBV5-8, the J call TRBJ1-2, with 7 positions matching TRBD1. After removal of 1 base from V and 4 bases from J, the junction contained 7 bases not matched to a gene. This CDR3 comprises 15 residues. Germline-derived CDR1 and CDR2 are SGHTS and YDEGEE. The CDR3 is CASSLRQGVVYGYTF. The CDR3 nucleotides are TGTGCCAGCAGCTTGAGGCAGGGGGTTGTCTATGGCTACACCTTC.

This chain connects TRBV9 to TRBJ2-7, with D maybe TRBD1 (6 bases). This CDR3 is built from 14 residues. Germline CDR1 is SGDLS and CDR2 is YYNGEE. V was shortened by 3 bases and J by 3 bases, with 13 bases between the two germline ends. CDR3 amino acids: CASSASTGNYEQYF. The CDR3 region has the DNA TGTGCCAGCAGCGCCTCGACAGGAAACTACGAGCAGTACTTC.

The genes are TRBV29-1 and TRBJ2-1; D is undetermined. The V gene's germline CDR1 is SQVTM and CDR2 ANQGSEA. Between the trimmed V and J ends, which lost 4 bases and 6 bases, there was a span of 10 bases. The CDR3 totals 12 residues. CDR3 nucleotide sequence: TGCAGCGTTGGACCCAATTCCAATGAGCAGTTCTTC. Translation: CSVGPNSNEQFF.

The chain recombines TRBV10-3 with TRBJ1-3; the D is unclear. Trimming cost V 3 bases and J 4 bases, with 13 bases left between them. The CDR3 length is 15 residues. CDR1 and CDR2 (germline): ENHRY, SYGVKD. CDR3: CAISDPSRGGNTIYF. The CDR3 nucleotides read TGTGCCATCAGTGACCCTTCGCGGGGAGGAAACACCATATATTTT.

The rearrangement uses TRBV5-6 and TRBJ2-7; D unclear. Deletions cut 0 bases from V and 3 bases from J, with 10 bases between. This CDR3 region has 14 residues. CDR1 SGHDT and CDR2 YYEEEE come from the germline V gene. CDR3 loop: CASSLGVGNYEQYF. CDR3 bases: TGTGCCAGCAGCTTGGGCGTGGGGAACTACGAGCAGTACTTC. Together with reference TRBV5-6 and TRBJ2-7, the CDR3 gives the full variable domain: DAGVTQSPTHLIKTRGQQVTLRCSPKSGHDTVSWYQQALGQGPQFIFQYYEEEERQRGNFPDRFSGHQFPNYSSELNVNALLLGDSALYLCASSLGVGNYEQYFGPGTRLTVT.

This clone was detected a few times. The V gene is TRBV4-1, the J gene TRBJ2-7; TRBD2 matches 10 bases. V shed 4 bases and J 2 bases; nucleotides not matched to a gene: 8. Germline V gives CDR1 MGHRA, CDR2 YSYEKL. The CDR3 loop spans 16 amino acids. CDR3 in DNA: TGCGCCAGCAGCCCCCTCCTAGCGGGAGCGCCCTACGAGCAGTACTTC. Encoded protein: CASSPLLAGAPYEQYF.

The chain uses TRBV5-1 and TRBJ1-1; D gene ambiguous. In germline, CDR1 is SGHRS, CDR2 YFSETQ. The V end was cut by 1 base, the J end by 0 bases, with 7 bases between. There are 14 residues in the CDR3. DNA for the CDR3: TGCGCCAGCAGCTTGTCAGGAATGAACACTGAAGCTTTCTTT. This gives the protein CASSLSGMNTEAFF.

V usage is TRBV28 and J usage is TRBJ1-1; tentative D call: TRBD1 (6 bases). The V and J ends lost 5 bases and 0 bases respectively, with 10 bases between them. Looked up from germline, CDR1 is MDHEN and CDR2 is SYDVKM. The CDR3 length is 14 residues. CDR3 region: CASSTGTLNTEAFF. The CDR3 nucleotides are TGTGCCAGCAGTACCGGGACACTGAACACTGAAGCTTTCTTT.

The rearrangement joins TRBV19 to TRBJ1-5; D uncertain. The CDR3 sequence is 14 residues long. V lost 3 bases and J lost 6, with 12 bases in between. Germline CDR1 reads LNHDA; CDR2 reads SQIVND (reference sequence). CDR3: CASSMAAPSQPQHF. CDR3 bases: TGTGCCAGTAGTATGGCAGCCCCAAGTCAGCCCCAGCATTTT.